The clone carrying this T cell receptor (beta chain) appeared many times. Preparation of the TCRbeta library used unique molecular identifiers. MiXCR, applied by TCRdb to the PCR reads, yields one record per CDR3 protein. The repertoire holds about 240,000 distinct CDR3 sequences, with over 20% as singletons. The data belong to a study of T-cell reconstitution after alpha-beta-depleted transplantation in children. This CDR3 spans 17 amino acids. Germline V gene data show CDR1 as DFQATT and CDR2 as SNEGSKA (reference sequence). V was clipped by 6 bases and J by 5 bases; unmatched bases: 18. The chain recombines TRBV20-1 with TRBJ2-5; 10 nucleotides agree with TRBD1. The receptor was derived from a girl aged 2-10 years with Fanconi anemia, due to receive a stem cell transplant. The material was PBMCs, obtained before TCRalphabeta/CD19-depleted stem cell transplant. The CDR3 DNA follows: TGCAGTGCCAGTCCCTACGGACAGGGGGATGATATGGAGACCCAGTACTTC. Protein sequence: CSASPYGQGDDMETQYF.